This T cell receptor (beta chain) comes out of a study of cytomegalovirus exposure and HLA in healthy donors. Study-wide points: When a later analysis compared HLA-associated TCR beta chains with equally common others, the HLA-associated chains turned out to be more clonally expanded and to have lower generation probabilities. Donor immune exposure was known only as CMV serostatus. For presence/absence analyses, sequencing depth was assumed to be roughly uniform across donors. Sequencing had likely introduced a cluster of highly shared sequence variants as an artifact.

The PCR contained 60 Vbeta and 13 Jbeta primers. Sequencing was performed with immunoSEQ multiplex PCR; in TCRdb, only in-frame clones are kept and a portion is missing. Of around 140,000 clones listed, around 78% are singletons. As to this clone: Its antigen is currently unknown.

The CDR3 has 15 residues. Germline V gene lookup returns CDR1 SGHAT and CDR2 FQNNGV. V was trimmed by 5 bases and J by 1 base, leaving 11 bases between them. The specimen sequenced was PBMCs. This clonotype was obtained from a woman aged 18-30 years in good health and CMV-seropositive. This chain connects TRBV11-2 to TRBJ2-2; perhaps TRBD1 as D (6 bases). As DNA, the CDR3 is TGTGCCAGCAGCAACCTAGGGGGGAACACCGGGGAGCTGTTTTTT. Amino acids: CASSNLGGNTGELFF.